The 8 T cell receptor beta chains listed next were all sequenced from one sample in a study of shared clonotypes between healthy human individuals. TCRdb keeps only in-frame clones here, not all; method: immunoSEQ multiplex PCR. In the table there are about 680,000 clones, around 67% of which are singletons. Sequenced material: memory CD4+ T cells sorted from blood. Regarding subset: CD45RA-negative fraction. The receptor set was obtained from a woman in her twenties or thirties in good health.

The V gene is TRBV7-8, the J gene TRBJ1-1; D gene ambiguous. From germline, CDR1 is SGHVS and CDR2 FQNEAQ. Trimming cost V 2 bases and J 3 bases, with 7 bases left between them. The CDR3 spans 13 residues. CDR3 nucleotide sequence: TGTGCCAGCAGCTTAACCAGTCACACTGAAGCTTTCTTT. Residues: CASSLTSHTEAFF.

This clone has just one count. The J gene is TRBJ1-5, the V gene TRBV10-1; D is ambiguous. This CDR3 region has 13 residues. Trimming removed 1 base from V and 3 bases from J, with 4 bases in between. Germline-derived CDR1 and CDR2 are WNHNN and SYGVQD (reference sequence). CDR3 loop: CASSELTNQPQHF. CDR3 DNA sequence: TGCGCCAGCAGTGAGTTGACCAATCAGCCCCAGCATTTT.

The chain carries TRBV28 and TRBJ2-4; D is possibly TRBD2 (7 bases). The germline V gene encodes CDR1 MDHEN and CDR2 SYDVKM. V was trimmed by 2 bases and J by 6 bases, leaving 14 bases between them. The CDR3 totals 15 residues. The CDR3 DNA sequence: TGTGCCAGCAGTTTAGCGGGAGTCAGGGGAAACATTCAGTACTTC. Its protein is CASSLAGVRGNIQYF.

The rearrangement uses TRBV5-1 and TRBJ1-2; possibly TRBD1 for D (5 bases). The CDR3 consists of 15 residues. Germline CDR1 and CDR2: SGHRS and YFSETQ. Trimming pared 0 bases from V and 7 bases from J, leaving 16 bases between. DNA for the CDR3: TGCGCCAGCAGCTTGGCGGGGTCGGAGGGGACTGGCTACACCTTC. Protein product: CASSLAGSEGTGYTF.

This clone was detected a few times. V and J are TRBV11-2 and TRBJ1-5, with TRBD1 as a possible D gene (6 bases). The CDR3 loop spans 15 amino acids. V gave up 4 bases and J gave up 3 bases, with 13 bases separating them. CDR1 SGHAT and CDR2 FQNNGV come from the germline V gene. CDR3 bases: TGTGCCAGCAGCTCCACACAGGGTAACAATCAGCCCCAGCATTTT. It translates to CASSSTQGNNQPQHF.

The chain employs TRBV7-2 and TRBJ1-6; possibly TRBD1 for D (5 bases). Between the trimmed V and J ends, which lost 5 bases and 3 bases, there was a span of 14 bases. Germline loops: CDR1 SGHTA, CDR2 FQGNSA. The CDR3 loop spans 16 amino acids. The CDR3 sequence: CASSAQGAGYNSPLHF. CDR3 DNA: TGTGCCAGCAGCGCCCAGGGAGCGGGCTATAATTCACCCCTCCACTTT.

V and J are TRBV2 and TRBJ1-1; perhaps TRBD1 as D (6 bases). Germline CDR1 SNHLY, CDR2 FYNNEI. V was clipped by 4 bases and J by 7 bases, with 10 bases between them. The CDR3 runs 12 residues. CDR3 loop: CASSAQGIEAFF. CDR3 DNA: TGTGCCAGCAGTGCACAGGGAATTGAAGCTTTCTTT.

About this clone: Other DNA variants within this sample encode the same CDR3. V and J are TRBV5-1 and TRBJ2-3; TRBD2 matches at 7 bases. The CDR3 is made up of 14 amino acids. From germline, CDR1 is SGHRS and CDR2 YFSETQ. V shed 3 bases and J 2 bases; nucleotides not matched to a gene: 3. Here the CDR3 DNA reads TGCGCCAGCAGCTGGGGGACTATCACAGATACGCAGTATTTT. It specifies CASSWGTITDTQYF.